This T cell receptor beta chain was identified in a study of blood T cell repertoires in COVID-19. The CDR3 loop spans 16 amino acids. V dropped 6 bases and J dropped 0; count of bases not matched to a gene: 7. Per germline, CDR1 LNHDA and CDR2 SQIVND (reference sequence). Assay used: immunoSEQ multiplex PCR; TCRdb lists only in-frame clones, some missing. The table lists 210,000 or so clones, over 80% of them singletons. The sequence was collected from a man aged 25 to 45 with COVID-19, enrolled during active disease. This chain joins TRBV19 and TRBJ1-5, with 8 positions matching TRBD1. Sequencing was carried out using peripheral blood. The CDR3 coding sequence is TGTGCCAGTAGAAGGACAGGGAGGGATAGCAATCAGCCCCAGCATTTT. Its protein is CASRRTGRDSNQPQHF.